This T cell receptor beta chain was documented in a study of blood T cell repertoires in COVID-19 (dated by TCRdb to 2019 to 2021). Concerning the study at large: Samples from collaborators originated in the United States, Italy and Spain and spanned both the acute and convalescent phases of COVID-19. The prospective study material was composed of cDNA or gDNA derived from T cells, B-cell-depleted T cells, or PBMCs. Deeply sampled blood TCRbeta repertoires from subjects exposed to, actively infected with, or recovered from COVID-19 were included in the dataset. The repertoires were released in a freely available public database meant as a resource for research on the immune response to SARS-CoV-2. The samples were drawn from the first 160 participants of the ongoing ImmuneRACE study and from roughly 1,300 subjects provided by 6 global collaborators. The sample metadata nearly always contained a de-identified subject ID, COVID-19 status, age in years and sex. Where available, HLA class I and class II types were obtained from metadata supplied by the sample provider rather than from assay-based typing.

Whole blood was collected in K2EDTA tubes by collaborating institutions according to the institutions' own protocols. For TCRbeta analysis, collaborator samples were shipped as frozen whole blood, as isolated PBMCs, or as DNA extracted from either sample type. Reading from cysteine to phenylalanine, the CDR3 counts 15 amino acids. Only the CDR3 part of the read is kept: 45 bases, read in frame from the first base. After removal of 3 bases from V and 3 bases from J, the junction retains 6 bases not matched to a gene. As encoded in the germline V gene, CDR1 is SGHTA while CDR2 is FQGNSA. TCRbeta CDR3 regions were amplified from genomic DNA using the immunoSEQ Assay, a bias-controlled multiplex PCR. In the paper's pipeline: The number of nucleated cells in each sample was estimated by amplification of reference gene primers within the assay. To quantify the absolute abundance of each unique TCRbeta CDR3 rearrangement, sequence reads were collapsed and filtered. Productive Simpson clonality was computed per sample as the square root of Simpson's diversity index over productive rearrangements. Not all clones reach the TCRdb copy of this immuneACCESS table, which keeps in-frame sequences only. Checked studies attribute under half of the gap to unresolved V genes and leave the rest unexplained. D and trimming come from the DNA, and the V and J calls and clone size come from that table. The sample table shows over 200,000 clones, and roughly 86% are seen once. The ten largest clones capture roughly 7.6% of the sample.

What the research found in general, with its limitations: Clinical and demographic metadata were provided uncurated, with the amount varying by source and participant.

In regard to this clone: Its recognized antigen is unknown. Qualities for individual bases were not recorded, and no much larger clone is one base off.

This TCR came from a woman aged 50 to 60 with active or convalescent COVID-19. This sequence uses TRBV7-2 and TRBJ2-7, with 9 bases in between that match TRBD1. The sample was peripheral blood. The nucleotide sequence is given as TGTGCCAGCAGCTTCCGGACAGGGGCTCACTACGAGCAGTACTTC. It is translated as CASSFRTGAHYEQYF.